This T cell receptor (beta chain) derives from a study of beta chain features in type 1 diabetes. The CDR3 has 12 amino acids. The V end lost 1 base, the J end lost 6 bases, and 6 bases lay between the germline ends. Germline loops: CDR1 SGHDN, CDR2 FVKESK. Expressed TCRB transcripts were sequenced after all isolated RNA was converted to cDNA. TCRdb's copy holds only in-frame clones and misses some; the assay was immunoSEQ multiplex PCR. The repertoire has hundreds of thousands of clones, 25% to 35% of them found once; the top ten carry roughly 0.06%. The chain has TRBV14 and TRBJ2-5; D gene uncertain. This clonotype originated in a young man in good health. The specimen sequenced was naive CD4+ T cells from blood. This CDR3 is CASSQAPKTQYF. CDR3 bases: TGTGCCAGCAGCCAAGCCCCCAAGACCCAGTACTTC.